Presented here are 29 T cell receptor beta chains from one specimen sequenced in a study of blood T cell repertoires in COVID-19. Data came from immunoSEQ multiplex PCR; TCRdb stores just in-frame clones and leaves some out. The table includes approximately 160,000 clones, roughly four fifths detected once. Material for sequencing was peripheral blood. These receptor sequences come from a woman aged 80 or older with acute or convalescent COVID-19.

J is TRBJ2-7 and V is TRBV29-1; 14 bases fit TRBD2. With 4 bases clipped from V and 2 bases from J, the junction kept 10 bases outside the gene matches. The CDR3 runs to 17 residues. The V gene's germline CDR1 is SQVTM and CDR2 ANQGSEA. The CDR3 protein is CSVVPGLAGGLPYEQYF. CDR3 DNA: TGCAGCGTTGTCCCCGGACTAGCGGGGGGCCTACCCTACGAGCAGTACTTC.

This chain links TRBV5-4 with TRBJ1-1, with unresolved D. The length of the CDR3 is 15 residues. V was trimmed by 2 bases and J by 5 bases, leaving 16 bases between them. Germline values: CDR1 SGHNT, CDR2 YYREEE (reference sequence). As DNA, the CDR3 is TGTGCCAGCAGCTTTGGTGGAATCGCGGGAACTGAAGCTTTCTTT. Protein sequence: CASSFGGIAGTEAFF.

The chain employs TRBV9 and TRBJ2-7, with D unresolved. The ends were cut back, 0 bases at V and 6 bases at J, with 13 bases in the middle. Germline lookup yields CDR1 SGDLS and CDR2 YYNGEE. The CDR3 runs to 14 residues. CDR3 in DNA: TGTGCCAGCAGCGTAGAAGCCCGTCTGAGCGAGCAGTACTTC. It specifies CASSVEARLSEQYF.

This rearrangement joins TRBV20-1 to TRBJ2-5; no definite D call. This CDR3 spans 14 amino acids. Germline V gene sequence: CDR1 DFQATT, CDR2 SNEGSKA (reference sequence). Deletions cut 3 bases from V and 4 bases from J, with 15 bases between. Here the CDR3 reads CSASIPLGRETQYF. The CDR3 coding sequence is TGCAGTGCTAGTATCCCCTTGGGCCGAGAGACCCAGTACTTC.

The chain joins TRBV19 to TRBJ2-1; possibly TRBD2 for D (5 bases). Germline-derived CDR1 and CDR2 are LNHDA and SQIVND (reference sequence). The CDR3 is 17 amino acids. Trimming took 2 bases from V and 4 from J, leaving 18 bases between them. The CDR3 nucleotides read TGTGCCAGTAGTATAAGGAGAGGCGGGCCTGCTTACAATGAGCAGTTCTTC. This codes for CASSIRRGGPAYNEQFF.

The rearrangement joins TRBV15 to TRBJ2-3, with 10 bases matching TRBD2. J lost 4 bases, V lost 1 base, and 11 bases had no gene match. Germline CDR1 reads LNHNV; CDR2 reads YYDKDF (reference sequence). There are 18 residues in the CDR3. The CDR3 reads CATSRVGIAGGLPDTQYF. In DNA, the CDR3 is TGTGCCACCAGCAGAGTGGGAATAGCGGGGGGTCTGCCAGATACGCAGTATTTT.

This chain links TRBV5-4 with TRBJ2-1; D is uncertain. The V gene lost 1 base and the J gene lost 2 bases, with 4 bases spanning the gap. Germline V gives CDR1 SGHNT, CDR2 YYREEE (reference sequence). The CDR3 loop spans 13 amino acids. CDR3 bases: TGTGCCAGCAGCTTGTTCGCCTACAATGAGCAGTTCTTC. Translation gives CASSLFAYNEQFF.

This clone appeared once. The genes are TRBV6-5 and TRBJ1-2, with D tentatively TRBD1 (5 bases). CDR1 is MNHEY and CDR2 is SVGAGI in the germline V gene. Trimming removed 0 bases at V and 2 bases at J, with 10 bases between. This CDR3 comprises 15 residues. The CDR3 nucleotides read TGTGCCAGCAGTTACTCCTGGGAGGGGAACTATGGCTACACCTTC. Translation gives CASSYSWEGNYGYTF.

The chain employs TRBV6-2 or TRBV6-3 and TRBJ2-1; 11 bases align to TRBD2. V shed 5 bases and J 4 bases; nucleotides not matched to a gene: 4. The germline V gene has CDR1 MNHEY and CDR2 SVGEGT. This CDR3 is 15 amino acids long. CDR3 region: CASSTSGGGYNEQFF. CDR3 nucleotides: TGTGCCAGCAGTACTAGCGGGGGCGGGTACAATGAGCAGTTCTTC.

The chain combines TRBV5-4 with TRBJ1-1; D is perhaps TRBD1 (5 bases). Between the trimmed V and J ends, which lost 0 bases and 11 bases, there was a span of 11 bases. The germline V gene encodes CDR1 SGHNT and CDR2 YYREEE (reference sequence). The CDR3 extends over 12 amino acids. The CDR3 sequence is CASSLGAGRAFF. The CDR3 region has the DNA TGTGCCAGCAGCTTGGGTGCAGGGAGGGCTTTCTTT.

There are a few counts of this clone. The rearrangement uses TRBV5-1 and TRBJ1-2; a weak D match, TRBD1 (6 bases). Trimming removed 0 bases at V and 8 bases at J, with 11 bases between. CDR3 length equals 13 residues. The germline gives CDR1 SGHRS, CDR2 YFSETQ. The CDR3 DNA is TGCGCCAGCAGCTTGGTTCAGGGGACGGGCTACACCTTC. This sequence encodes CASSLVQGTGYTF.

The chain couples TRBV6-5 to TRBJ2-3; tentative D call: TRBD2 (6 bases). Germline lookup yields CDR1 MNHEY and CDR2 SVGAGI. Trimming took off 11 bases at V and 2 bases at J, with 20 bases between the two ends. This CDR3 comprises 15 residues. The CDR3 loop reads CAAAPTGAPTDTQYF. As DNA, the CDR3 is TGTGCCGCCGCCCCCACGGGAGCCCCCACAGATACGCAGTATTTT.

J is TRBJ2-7 and V is TRBV4-1, with 15 bases identical to TRBD2. This CDR3 comprises 18 residues. The junction had 7 bases not matched to a gene; V was cut back by 1 base and J by 3 bases. In germline, CDR1 is MGHRA, CDR2 YSYEKL. The CDR3 region has the DNA TGCGCCAGCAGCCAAGGGACTAGCGGGAGGGCCGGTATCTACGAGCAGTACTTC. It codes for CASSQGTSGRAGIYEQYF.

The V and J genes are TRBV14 and TRBJ1-1, with 7 nucleotides matching TRBD1. After removal of 7 bases from V and 6 bases from J, the junction contained 17 bases not matched to a gene. The CDR3 is 16 residues long. Germline-derived CDR1 and CDR2 are SGHDN and FVKESK. In DNA, the CDR3 is TGTGCCAGCAAGGGACAGCTGAGTGGGGCTCATTCTGAAGCTTTCTTT. It translates to CASKGQLSGAHSEAFF.

This clone was picked up one time. The chain links TRBV19 to TRBJ1-3; 7 nucleotides match TRBD1. The CDR3 is 15 residues long. V lost 6 bases, J lost 4 bases, and 9 bases stayed unmatched. CDR1 is LNHDA and CDR2 is SQIVND in the germline V gene (reference sequence). CDR3 in DNA: TGTGCCAGTAGCCATGACAGGGTCGGCGGAAACACCATATATTTT. It encodes CASSHDRVGGNTIYF.

This chain links TRBV5-1 with TRBJ2-3; 7 bases match TRBD1. The germline V gene encodes CDR1 SGHRS and CDR2 YFSETQ. Trimming at V came to 0 bases and at J to 2 bases, leaving 12 bases not matched to a gene. The CDR3 extends over 18 amino acids. The CDR3 region is CASSLGLQRGRITDTQYF. As DNA, the CDR3 is TGCGCCAGCAGCTTGGGCCTCCAAAGGGGGCGCATCACAGATACGCAGTATTTT.

This clone was found many times. The chain combines TRBV21-1 with TRBJ2-6; the DNA was not used to check the table's D call, TRBD1. TRBV21-1 is flagged as a pseudogene. CDR3 length: 18 residues. The CDR3 is CASSKDRGKQSGANVLTF. The CDR3 region has the DNA TGTGCCAGCAGCAAAGACAGGGGGAAACAATCTGGGGCCAACGTCCTGACTTTC.

This sequence joins TRBV6-2 or TRBV6-3 and TRBJ2-7, with a weak D call TRBD2 (5 bases). In germline, CDR1 is MNHEY, CDR2 SVGEGT. V was trimmed by 6 bases and J by 0 bases, leaving 18 bases between them. CDR3 size: 16 residues. As DNA, the CDR3 is TGTGCCAGCAGCCGTCTGGCTAGCTCCAGCTCCTACGAGCAGTACTTC. This encodes CASSRLASSSSYEQYF.

The rearrangement links TRBV10-3 to TRBJ1-2, with 8 bases fitting TRBD1. CDR3 length: 12 residues. J was trimmed by 13 bases and V by 0 bases; bases with no gene match: 4. Germline-derived CDR1 and CDR2 are ENHRY and SYGVKD. CDR3 residues: CAISESGTGPTF. CDR3 nucleotide sequence: TGTGCCATCAGTGAGTCGGGGACAGGACCCACCTTC.

The chain combines TRBV19 with TRBJ1-5, with TRBD1 matching 8 bases. The CDR3 spans 15 residues. V trimming: 1 base; J trimming: 6 bases; junction bases outside the gene matches: 5. Germline-derived CDR1 and CDR2 are LNHDA and SQIVND (reference sequence). The CDR3 sequence: CASSIVAQGAQPQHF. CDR3 DNA: TGTGCCAGTAGTATAGTGGCGCAGGGGGCTCAGCCCCAGCATTTT.

The chain carries TRBV6-5 and TRBJ1-6; D is undetermined. CDR1 is MNHEY, CDR2 SVGAGI, per germline. Trimming took off 6 bases at V and 5 bases at J, with 14 bases between the two ends. CDR3 length: 15 residues. In nucleotides, the CDR3 is TGTGCCAGCAGGCCGACCCTTCAGGATAATTCACCCCTCCACTTT. Its protein product is CASRPTLQDNSPLHF.

This chain connects TRBV30 to TRBJ2-3, with D possibly TRBD2 on 6 matching bases. V lost 0 bases, J lost 0 bases, and 10 bases lay in between. Germline lookup yields CDR1 GTSNPN and CDR2 SVGIG (reference sequence). This CDR3 is built from 15 residues. Written as DNA, the CDR3 is TGTGCCTGGAGTGTGTTAGCGGCTAGCACAGATACGCAGTATTTT. It specifies CAWSVLAASTDTQYF.

This clone occurred once. The chain carries TRBV5-1 and TRBJ2-3, with TRBD2 matching over 14 bases. There are 17 residues in the CDR3. Trimming removed 2 bases from V and 6 bases from J; junction bases left unmatched: 8. Germline values: CDR1 SGHRS, CDR2 YFSETQ. DNA for the CDR3: TGCGCCAGCAGCTTAAACCCCGGGACTAGCGGGAGTGATACGCAGTATTTT. This translates into CASSLNPGTSGSDTQYF.

This clone was recorded only once. CDR3 in amino acids: CAISSDRVYGYTF. The CDR3 nucleotides are TGTGCCATCAGCTCGGACAGGGTCTATGGCTACACCTTC. The V and J genes are TRBV10-3 and TRBJ1-2, with 8 bases identical to TRBD1. V shed 6 bases and J 4 bases; nucleotides not matched to a gene: 4. This CDR3 has 13 residues. Germline values: CDR1 ENHRY, CDR2 SYGVKD.

The chain combines TRBV19 with TRBJ2-2; 7 nucleotides line up with TRBD2. Trimming at V came to 1 base and at J to 6 bases, leaving 5 bases not matched to a gene. Germline values: CDR1 LNHDA, CDR2 SQIVND (reference sequence). This CDR3 is built from 15 residues. The CDR3, as DNA: TGTGCCAGTAGTATAGGCGGGAGTATGGCCGGGGAGCTGTTTTTT. It encodes CASSIGGSMAGELFF.

The chain links TRBV9 to TRBJ2-5; D gene unclear. The CDR3 contains 13 residues. Germline CDR1 is SGDLS and CDR2 is YYNGEE. V lost 0 bases, J lost 4 bases, and 7 bases lay in between. DNA of the CDR3: TGTGCCAGCAGCGTAGAAAGAGCAGAGACCCAGTACTTC. Encoded protein: CASSVERAETQYF.

V is TRBV9 and J is TRBJ1-6; D gene uncertain. Germline V gene sequence: CDR1 SGDLS, CDR2 YYNGEE. The CDR3 totals 15 residues. V lost 3 bases, J lost 0 bases, and 7 bases lay in between. CDR3 sequence reads: CASSARSSYNSPLHF. In nucleotides, the CDR3 is TGTGCCAGCAGCGCACGGAGCTCCTATAATTCACCCCTCCACTTT.

This clone was seen just once. The rearrangement links TRBV12-3 or TRBV12-4 to TRBJ2-2; TRBD2 matches at 9 bases. This CDR3 has 13 amino acids. The trim removed 7 bases at V and 6 bases at J, leaving 3 bases unmatched. The CDR3 spells CASTVAGAGELFF. The CDR3 DNA is TGTGCCAGCACCGTAGCGGGAGCCGGGGAGCTGTTTTTT.

This chain connects TRBV6-1 to TRBJ1-3, with D perhaps TRBD1 (5 bases). V dropped 3 bases and J dropped 1 base, with 7 bases sitting between them. Germline lookup yields CDR1 MNHNS and CDR2 SASEGT. This CDR3 spans 14 amino acids. This chain's CDR3 is CASSDRVSGNTIYF. As DNA, the CDR3 is TGTGCCAGCAGTGACAGGGTTTCTGGAAACACCATATATTTT.